A selection of T cell receptor beta chains follows, all from one sample in a study of shared clonotypes between healthy human individuals. Using immunoSEQ multiplex PCR, the repertoire was profiled, and TCRdb retains in-frame clones only, with some absent. The sample lists more than 2,000,000 clones, 90% to 95% occurring once. Sequencing was performed on naive CD4+ T cells from PBMCs. These receptors were collected from a man in his late teens or twenties in good health. Some clones in this sample may be carry-over from other donors' samples. The CDR3 runs from the conserved cysteine through the conserved F or W. The D gene is left open where the match is weak. Part of the rows lack a size; the others show once, few, many or a class for expanded clones.

>TRBV2|NA|TRBJ1-5|TRBD1
TGTGCCAGCAAGATGGACAGGGCGATCAATCAGCCCCAGCATTTT
CASKMDRAINQPQHF
>TRBV19|NA|TRBJ2-3|TRBD2
TGTGCCAGTAGTACCGGACTAGCGGAGATTAGCACAGATACGCAGTATTTT
CASSTGLAEISTDTQYF
>TRBV11-2|once|TRBJ2-3|NA
TGTGCCAGCAGCCCCCGACTGTACAGGACAGATACGCAGTATTTT
CASSPRLYRTDTQYF
>TRBV28|NA|TRBJ2-2|TRBD2
TGTGCCAGCAGTTCCCAGACTAGCGGGAGCTGGCTCGGGGAGCTGTTTTTT
CASSSQTSGSWLGELFF
>TRBV28|NA|TRBJ2-7|NA
NA
CASILGTGAYEQYF
>TRBV28|NA|TRBJ2-7|NA
TGTGCCAGCAGGGTCGGTCTAACCTACGAGCAGTACTTC
CASRVGLTYEQYF
>TRBV7-9|NA|TRBJ1-4|NA
TGTGCCAGCAGCCTAGGGCTTTTAAATGAAAAACTGTTTTTT
CASSLGLLNEKLFF
>TRBV1|NA|TRBJ1-5|NA
TGCACCTACCAAATGGACAGGGGGCGTTGTAGCAATCAGCCCCAGCATTTT
CTYQMDRGRCSNQPQHF
>TRBV11-3|NA|TRBJ2-5|NA
TGTGCCAGCAGCTTAGGTCTACAAGAGACCCAGTACTTC
CASSLGLQETQYF
>TRBV28|NA|TRBJ2-1|TRBD2
TGTGCCAGCAGCCGGATTGGGGGGGTAAGGTCCTACAATGAGCAGTTCTTC
CASSRIGGVRSYNEQFF
>TRBV7-6|NA|TRBJ1-1|TRBD1
TGTGCCAGCAGCTTACCAGGGGGTAACACTGAAGCTTTCTTT
CASSLPGGNTEAFF
>TRBV5-1|NA|TRBJ1-1|TRBD1
TGCGCCAGCAGCTTGCTCCCTACAGGGGGCGCGGGCTATCACACTGAAGCTTTCTTT
CASSLLPTGGAGYHTEAFF
>TRBV7-3|NA|TRBJ2-1|NA
TGTGCCAGCAGCTTAACGTTTCGTGATGAGCAGTTCTTC
CASSLTFRDEQFF
>TRBV6-5|few|TRBJ1-1|NA
TGTGCCTCACAGAGGGATATGAACACTGAAGCTTTCTTT
CASQRDMNTEAFF
>TRBV7-2|NA|TRBJ1-2|NA
TGTGCCAGCGGGGGGCGGATCTATGGCTACACCTTC
CASGGRIYGYTF
>TRBV5-4|NA|TRBJ1-4|NA
TGTGCCAGCAGCCTTAACAGCGGTGAAAAACTGTTTTTT
CASSLNSGEKLFF
>TRBV11-2|NA|TRBJ1-1|NA
TGTGCCAGCAGCCCAACAACCGGAGGTGGGCAGGGGATCACTGAAGCTTTCTTT
CASSPTTGGGQGITEAFF
>TRBV2|NA|TRBJ2-1|TRBD2
TGTGCCAGCAGTGGGGACTGGACTAGCGACAATGAGCAGTTCTTC
CASSGDWTSDNEQFF